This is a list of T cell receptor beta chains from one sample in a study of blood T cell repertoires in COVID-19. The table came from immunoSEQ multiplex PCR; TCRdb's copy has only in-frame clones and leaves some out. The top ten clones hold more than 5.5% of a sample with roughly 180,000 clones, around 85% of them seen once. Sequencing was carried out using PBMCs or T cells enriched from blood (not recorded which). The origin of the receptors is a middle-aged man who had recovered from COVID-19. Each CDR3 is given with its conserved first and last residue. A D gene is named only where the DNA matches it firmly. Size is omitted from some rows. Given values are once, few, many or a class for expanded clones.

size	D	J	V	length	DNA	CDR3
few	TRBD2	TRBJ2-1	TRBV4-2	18	TGTGCCAGCAGCCAAGAGGGGGGGAGCGGGGCCTCCTACAATGAGCAGTTCTTC	CASSQEGGSGASYNEQFF
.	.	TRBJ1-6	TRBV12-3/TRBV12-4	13	TGTGCCAGCATGGGCCCGTCAAGCTCACCCCTCCACTTT	CASMGPSSSPLHF
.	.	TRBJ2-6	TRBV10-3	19	TGTGCCATCAGTAGCCTTTGGGACTCTGACGCCTCTGGGGCCAACGTCCTGACTTTC	CAISSLWDSDASGANVLTF
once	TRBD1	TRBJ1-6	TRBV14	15	TGTGCCAGCAGCCAAATCGGACAGGGGAATTCACCCCTCCACTTT	CASSQIGQGNSPLHF
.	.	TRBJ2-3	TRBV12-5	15	TGTGCTAGTGGTCCAATAGGGACTTACACAGATACGCAGTATTTT	CASGPIGTYTDTQYF
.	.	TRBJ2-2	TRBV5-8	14	TGTGCCAGCAGCAAGGACACCAACACCGGGGAGCTGTTTTTT	CASSKDTNTGELFF
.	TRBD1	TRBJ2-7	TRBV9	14	TGTGCCAGCAGCTCCCGACAGGGCCCCTACGAGCAGTACTTC	CASSSRQGPYEQYF
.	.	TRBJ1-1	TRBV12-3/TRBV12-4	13	TGTGCCAGCAGTCTCCAGGGAGGCACTGAAGCTTTCTTT	CASSLQGGTEAFF
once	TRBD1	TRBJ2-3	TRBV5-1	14	TGCGCCAGCAAGGCAACAGGGGGCCCAGATACGCAGTATTTT	CASKATGGPDTQYF
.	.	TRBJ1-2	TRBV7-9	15	TGTGCCAGCAGTTTAGCGGACAAATATAACTATGGCTACACCTTC	CASSLADKYNYGYTF
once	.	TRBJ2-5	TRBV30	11	TGTGCCTGGAGTGCCAAAGAGACCCAGTACTTC	CAWSAKETQYF
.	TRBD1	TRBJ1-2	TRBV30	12	TGTGCCTGGACCAGGGACAGCTATGGCTACACCTTC	CAWTRDSYGYTF
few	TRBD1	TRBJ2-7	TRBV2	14	TGTGCCAGCAGTGAAGTGAGGGGGCCCTACGAGCAGTACTTC	CASSEVRGPYEQYF
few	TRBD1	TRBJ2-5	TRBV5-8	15	TGTGCCAGCAGCTTGGCCACAGGGGCCAGAGAGACCCAGTACTTC	CASSLATGARETQYF
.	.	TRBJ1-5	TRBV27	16	TGTGCCAGCAGTTCCCAGGGGAGACGGGAGGGTCAGCCCCAGCATTTT	CASSSQGRREGQPQHF
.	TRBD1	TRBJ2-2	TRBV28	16	TGTGCCAGCAGTACACCCGGACAGGGAAGGGCCGGGGAGCTGTTTTTT	CASSTPGQGRAGELFF
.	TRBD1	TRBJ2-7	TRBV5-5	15	TGTGCCAGCAGCCCTGCTGGGACAGCGACCTACGAGCAGTACTTC	CASSPAGTATYEQYF
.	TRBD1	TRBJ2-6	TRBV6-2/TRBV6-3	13	TGTGCCAGCAGCACAGGGGGGACCAACGTCCTGACTTTC	CASSTGGTNVLTF
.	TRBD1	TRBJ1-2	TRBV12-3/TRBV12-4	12	TGTGCCAGCCGAGACAGGGGGTATGGCTACACCTTC	CASRDRGYGYTF
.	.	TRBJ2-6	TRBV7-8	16	TGTGCCAGCAGCTCGGGACTGGTCTCTGGGGCCAACGTCCTGACTTTC	CASSSGLVSGANVLTF
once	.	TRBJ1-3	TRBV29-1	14	TGCAGCGTACGACGGCGGCTCTCTGGAAACACCATATATTTT	CSVRRRLSGNTIYF
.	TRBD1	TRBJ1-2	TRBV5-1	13	TGCGCCAGCAGCTTGGGACAGGGTGGTGGCTACACCTTC	CASSLGQGGGYTF
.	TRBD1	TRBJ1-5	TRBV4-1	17	TGCGCCAGCAGCCCAGTCCCGGGACAGGAAGGCAATCAGCCCCAGCATTTT	CASSPVPGQEGNQPQHF
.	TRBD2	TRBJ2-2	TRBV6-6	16	TGTGCCAGCAGTCCCCGGGGGGGCGGAAACACCGGGGAGCTGTTTTTT	CASSPRGGGNTGELFF
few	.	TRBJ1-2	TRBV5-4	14	TGTGCCAGCAGCTTGCGATCAGGGGTAGAGGGCTACACCTTC	CASSLRSGVEGYTF
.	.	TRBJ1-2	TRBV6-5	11	TGTGCCAGCATATCAGTCTATGGCTACACCTTC	CASISVYGYTF
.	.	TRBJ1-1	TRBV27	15	TGTGCCAGCAGTCCTCTCGGGGGGGTGAACACTGAAGCTTTCTTT	CASSPLGGVNTEAFF
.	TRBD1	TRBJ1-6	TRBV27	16	TGTGCCAGCAGTTTATCTTGGACAGGGTGGGGTTCACCCCTCCACTTT	CASSLSWTGWGSPLHF
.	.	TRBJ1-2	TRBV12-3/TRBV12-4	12	TGTGCCAGCACTATCAGATCAGGACAGAACACCTTC	CASTIRSGQNTF
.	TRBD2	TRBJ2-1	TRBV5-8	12	TGTGCCAGCAGCTTGGAAGCGGGGGGGCAGTTCTTC	CASSLEAGGQFF
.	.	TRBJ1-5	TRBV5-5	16	TGTGCCAGCAGCTTGGGAGGAGGGTTCATAAATCAGCCCCAGCATTTT	CASSLGGGFINQPQHF
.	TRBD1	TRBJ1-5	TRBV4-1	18	TGCGCCAGCAGCCAACCTCCGGGACAGGGGGCGTACAATCAGCCCCAGCATTTT	CASSQPPGQGAYNQPQHF
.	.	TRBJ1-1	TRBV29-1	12	TGCAGCGGAATAGAGACAGGCACTGAAGCTTTCTTT	CSGIETGTEAFF